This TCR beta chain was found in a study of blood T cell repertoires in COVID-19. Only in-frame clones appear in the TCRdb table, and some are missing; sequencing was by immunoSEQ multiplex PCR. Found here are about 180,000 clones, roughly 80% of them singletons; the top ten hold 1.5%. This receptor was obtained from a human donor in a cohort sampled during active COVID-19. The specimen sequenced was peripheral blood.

The chain's CDR3 is CAISEDRVVTNTEAFF. The CDR3 region has the DNA TGTGCCATCAGTGAGGACAGGGTGGTGACCAACACTGAAGCTTTCTTT. The chain links TRBV10-3 to TRBJ1-1; 7 nucleotides agree with TRBD1. V gave up 2 bases and J gave up 2 bases; unmatched junction bases: 8. The CDR3 has 16 residues. CDR1 and CDR2 from the germline V gene are ENHRY and SYGVKD.